The sequence of this TCR beta chain was determined in a study of low-dose radiotherapy and immunotherapy resistance in tumors. Study in general: Each fraction for Cohort 1 was 0.5 Gy, given every 2 weeks, and the total came to 6.5 Gy.

The CDR3 has 13 amino acids. Trimming stripped 5 bases from V and 8 bases from J, with 13 bases between. Germline CDR1 reads MNHEY; CDR2 reads SVGEGT. Indicated time point: after trial treatment. Treatment in this sample: LDRT plus nivolumab, ipilimumab, low-dose cyclophosphamide and aspirin (RACIN trial). This clonotype was detected many times. Gene-specific TRAV and TRBV primers were used for first-strand cDNA, covering alpha and beta chains. Amplification, which lasted around 20 PCR cycles, used a constant-region primer and V-primer adapter to amplify TCRs. TCRdb independently ran MiXCR on the reads; one entry per CDR3 protein. The sample yields more than 70,000 distinct CDR3 sequences, approximately 22% seen once.

The chain carries TRBV6-2 or TRBV6-3 and TRBJ1-5; D is unclear. This TCR was sampled from a female donor with ovarian cancer. This material consisted of PBMCs, taken after low-dose radiotherapy plus immunotherapy. This CDR3 reads CASSTWPKEPQHF. For the CDR3, the DNA is TGTGCCAGCAGTACGTGGCCAAAGGAGCCCCAGCATTTT.